These 27 T cell receptor beta chains were all obtained from the same sample, sequenced in a study of blood T cell repertoires in COVID-19 (dated by TCRdb to the early 2020s). Libraries were built with the immunoSEQ multiplex PCR assay. TCRdb stores this immuneACCESS table with in-frame sequences only. Part of the clones is absent; in the studies checked, under half of the shortfall reflects unresolved V genes, and no reason is known for the rest. The sample contains roughly 100,000 clones, over 75% of them found a single time. The top ten clones comprise about 17% of the sample. The sequenced sample consisted of peripheral blood. The receptors come from a woman aged 80 or over with active or convalescent COVID-19.

The chain joins TRBV7-9 to TRBJ1-4; possibly TRBD1 for D (5 bases). Germline values: CDR1 SEHNR, CDR2 FQNEAQ (reference sequence). The length of the CDR3 is 16 residues. The V end was cut by 5 bases, the J end by 2 bases, with 15 bases between. The CDR3 region has the DNA TGTGCCAGCAGCAGACGGGGGGGTTTGACTAATGAAAAACTGTTTTTT. It yields the protein CASSRRGGLTNEKLFF. Based on the CDR3 plus reference TRBV7-9 and TRBJ1-4, the full variable domain is DTGVSQNPRHKITKRGQNVTFRCDPISEHNRLYWYRQTLGQGPEFLTYFQNEAQLEKSRLLSDRFSAERPKGSFSTLEIQRTEQGDSAMYLCASSRRGGLTNEKLFFGSGTQLSVL.

V is TRBV18 and J is TRBJ2-7, with a possible D match to TRBD1 (5 bases). The CDR3 has 14 amino acids. Germline V gene data show CDR1 as KGHSH and CDR2 as LQKENI. V was cut by 1 base and J by 4 bases, with 11 bases left in between. The CDR3 region is CASSPLRVSYEQYF. The DNA for the CDR3 is TGTGCCAGCTCACCACTCAGGGTTTCGTACGAGCAGTACTTC. The full variable domain, rest sourced from reference TRBV18 and TRBJ2-7, is NAGVMQNPRHLVRRRGQEARLRCSPMKGHSHVYWYRQLPEEGLKFMVYLQKENIIDESGMPKERFSAEFPKEGPSILRIQQVVRGDSAAYFCASSPLRVSYEQYFGPGTRLTVT.

The chain carries TRBV4-3 and TRBJ2-7; 7 nucleotides match TRBD1. V gave up 1 base and J gave up 1 base; unmatched junction bases: 1. Germline CDR1 and CDR2: LGHNA and YSLEER. The CDR3 covers 14 residues. The CDR3 DNA sequence: TGCGCCAGCAGCCAAGGACAGGGTTCCTACGAGCAGTACTTC. It yields the protein CASSQGQGSYEQYF.

This chain joins TRBV5-6 and TRBJ2-5; 10 bases map to TRBD1. The CDR3 is made up of 14 amino acids. Germline CDR1 reads SGHDT; CDR2 reads YYEEEE. The J segment lost 3 bases and the V segment lost 4 bases, leaving 3 bases of the junction unmatched. The CDR3 loop reads CASSAGTGEETQYF. CDR3 in DNA: TGTGCCAGCAGCGCCGGGACAGGGGAAGAGACCCAGTACTTC.

The chain has TRBV5-8 and TRBJ2-7; TRBD1 aligns across 12 bases. Unmatched junction bases numbered 6, after V lost 4 bases and J lost 4 bases. Germline V gene sequence: CDR1 SGHTS, CDR2 YDEGEE. This CDR3 contains 15 residues. CDR3 sequence (DNA): TGTGCCAGCAGCCTAGGGACAGGGGGCTTTTACGAGCAGTACTTC. Translating gives CASSLGTGGFYEQYF.

V usage is TRBV7-9 and J usage is TRBJ2-7; maybe TRBD2 (6 bases). The CDR3 has 13 amino acids. Trimming took off 6 bases at V and 5 bases at J, with 14 bases between the two ends. Per germline, CDR1 SEHNR and CDR2 FQNEAQ (reference sequence). CDR3 sequence: CASRRLGGNEQYF. The CDR3 bases are TGTGCCAGCAGGCGACTAGGTGGGAACGAGCAGTACTTC. Supplemented by reference TRBV7-9 and TRBJ2-7, the full variable domain reads DTGVSQNPRHKITKRGQNVTFRCDPISEHNRLYWYRQTLGQGPEFLTYFQNEAQLEKSRLLSDRFSAERPKGSFSTLEIQRTEQGDSAMYLCASRRLGGNEQYFGPGTRLTVT.

V is TRBV13 and J is TRBJ2-3, with TRBD2 identical over 7 bases. J lost 0 bases, V lost 2 bases, and 8 bases had no gene match. This CDR3 has 17 residues. The germline CDR1 and CDR2 sequences are PRHDT and FYEKMQ (reference sequence). This chain's CDR3 is CASSLRLAGTSTDTQYF. The CDR3 nucleotides are TGTGCCAGCAGCTTACGACTAGCCGGTACTAGCACAGATACGCAGTATTTT. Complete variable domain (other parts from reference TRBV13 and TRBJ2-3): AAGVIQSPRHLIKEKRETATLKCYPIPRHDTVYWYQQGPGQDPQFLISFYEKMQSDKGSIPDRFSAQQFSDYHSELNMSSLELGDSALYFCASSLRLAGTSTDTQYFGPGTRLTVL.

The rearrangement uses TRBV5-1 and TRBJ2-1; TRBD2 matches at 10 bases. The CDR3 extends over 16 amino acids. CDR1 is SGHRS and CDR2 is YFSETQ in the germline V gene. V shed 5 bases, J shed 6 bases, and the junction held 11 bases outside the gene matches. CDR3 nucleotides: TGCGCCAGCAGTCGGAGCAGAGCGGGAGGGGTCAATGAGCAGTTCTTC. Amino acid sequence: CASSRSRAGGVNEQFF.

The rearrangement joins TRBV19 to TRBJ2-1; TRBD2 is a possible D gene (5 bases). The V gene's germline CDR1 is LNHDA and CDR2 SQIVND (reference sequence). The CDR3 consists of 13 residues. Trimming removed 1 base from V and 12 bases from J, with 13 bases in between. CDR3 region: CASSIVGRRRQFF. CDR3 nucleotide sequence: TGTGCCAGTAGTATAGTAGGCAGGAGGCGGCAGTTCTTC.

The rearrangement uses TRBV2 and TRBJ2-3, with 9 positions matching TRBD2. The trim removed 5 bases at V and 4 bases at J, leaving 22 bases unmatched. The CDR3 spans 20 residues. Germline CDR1 and CDR2: SNHLY and FYNNEI. The CDR3 DNA is TGTGCCAGCAGTATCAGGGTGTTGGCGGGAGGGCCAAAGCTCCCAGATACGCAGTATTTT. The encoded protein is CASSIRVLAGGPKLPDTQYF.

The J gene is TRBJ1-1, the V gene TRBV19; D possibly corresponds to TRBD1 (5 bases). The ends were cut back, 5 bases at V and 2 bases at J, with 9 bases in the middle. CDR3 length: 13 amino acids. Germline lookup yields CDR1 LNHDA and CDR2 SQIVND (reference sequence). CDR3: CASSLDRNTEAFF. Written as DNA, the CDR3 is TGTGCCAGTAGTCTCGACAGAAACACTGAAGCTTTCTTT. The variable domain in full, with the rest retrieved from reference TRBV19 and TRBJ1-1, is DGGITQSPKYLFRKEGQNVTLSCEQNLNHDAMYWYRQDPGQGLRLIYYSQIVNDFQKGDIAEGYSVSREKKESFPLTVTSAQKNPTAFYLCASSLDRNTEAFFGQGTRLTVV.

The CDR3 DNA follows: TGCGCCAGCAGCAGGGGACAAGTCACAGATACGCAGTATTTT. Translated: CASSRGQVTDTQYF. V gene TRBV5-1 combines with J gene TRBJ2-3; possible D gene TRBD1, 6 bases. The germline gives CDR1 SGHRS, CDR2 YFSETQ. There are 14 residues in the CDR3. Trimming stripped 4 bases from V and 2 bases from J, with 11 bases between.

CDR3 in amino acids: CASSEGQGKVETQYF. CDR3 sequence (DNA): TGTGCCAGCAGCGAGGGACAGGGTAAAGTTGAGACCCAGTACTTC. This chain links TRBV5-5 with TRBJ2-5, with 9 positions matching TRBD1. CDR1 and CDR2 (germline): SGHKS, YYEKEE (reference sequence). J was trimmed by 5 bases and V by 4 bases; bases with no gene match: 9. This CDR3 region has 15 residues. The variable domain in full, completed from reference TRBV5-5 and TRBJ2-5, reads DAGVTQSPTHLIKTRGQQVTLRCSPISGHKSVSWYQQVLGQGPQFIFQYYEKEERGRGNFPDRFSARQFPNYSSELNVNALLLGDSALYLCASSEGQGKVETQYFGPGTRLLVL.

The V gene is TRBV30, the J gene TRBJ1-3; D unresolved. CDR3 length: 12 residues. CDR1 is GTSNPN, CDR2 SVGIG, per germline (reference sequence). Trimming removed 4 bases from V and 0 bases from J, with 4 bases in between. CDR3 sequence: CAWKSSGNTIYF. The CDR3 nucleotides are TGTGCCTGGAAGAGCTCTGGAAACACCATATATTTT.

The gene calls are TRBV19 and TRBJ1-2; a possible D gene is TRBD1 (6 bases). This CDR3 is built from 17 residues. V was cut by 3 bases and J by 8 bases, with 25 bases left in between. Germline-derived CDR1 and CDR2 are LNHDA and SQIVND (reference sequence). The CDR3 loop reads CASSILLGAQGRGGYTF. In nucleotides, the CDR3 is TGTGCCAGTAGTATCCTGCTGGGGGCGCAAGGAAGAGGAGGCTACACCTTC.

Here the CDR3 DNA reads TGCGCCAGCAGGAAACGGGACAGGGGACAAGAGACCCAGTACTTC. Protein sequence: CASRKRDRGQETQYF. The rearrangement links TRBV5-1 to TRBJ2-5; 10 bases match TRBD1. V lost 5 bases, J lost 2 bases, and 6 bases stayed unmatched. CDR3 length: 15 amino acids. Germline V gene data show CDR1 as SGHRS and CDR2 as YFSETQ.

The V gene is TRBV27, the J gene TRBJ2-6; 12 bases fit TRBD2. The V gene's germline CDR1 is MNHEY and CDR2 SMNVEV (reference sequence). V gave up 5 bases and J gave up 0 bases; unmatched junction bases: 11. The CDR3 runs 20 residues. DNA for the CDR3: TGTGCCAGCAGTCAAATTGAAGGACTAGCGGGGATCTCTGGGGCCAACGTCCTGACTTTC. It specifies CASSQIEGLAGISGANVLTF.

This clone was observed once. The chain couples TRBV2 to TRBJ1-2; 8 bases align to TRBD1. This CDR3 region has 13 residues. Per the germline V gene, CDR1 is SNHLY and CDR2 is FYNNEI. With 3 bases clipped from V and 9 bases from J, the junction kept 6 bases outside the gene matches. CDR3 residues: CASSEATGGSYTF. In DNA, the CDR3 is TGTGCCAGCAGTGAGGCCACAGGGGGGAGCTACACCTTC.

The CDR3 sequence: CATSTLAATNEKLFF. DNA for the CDR3: TGTGCCACCAGCACTTTGGCTGCAACTAATGAAAAACTGTTTTTT. The rearrangement links TRBV15 to TRBJ1-4; D is undetermined. Germline CDR1 LNHNV, CDR2 YYDKDF (reference sequence). CDR3 length: 15 amino acids. Deletions cut 4 bases from V and 0 bases from J, with 9 bases between.

The rearrangement uses TRBV6-5 and TRBJ2-3; 11 bases are shared with TRBD2. Germline CDR1 reads MNHEY; CDR2 reads SVGAGI. The CDR3 is made up of 15 amino acids. V dropped 4 bases and J dropped 4; count of bases not matched to a gene: 4. CDR3 sequence: CASSFRTSGSDTQYF. The CDR3 coding sequence is TGTGCCAGCAGTTTCCGGACTAGCGGGTCAGATACGCAGTATTTT.

This chain joins TRBV30 and TRBJ2-7; D perhaps matches TRBD1 (7 bases). V dropped 5 bases and J dropped 7 bases, with 24 bases sitting between them. This CDR3 region has 15 residues. Germline CDR1 GTSNPN, CDR2 SVGIG (reference sequence). Here the CDR3 reads CAWSSPGQAGWEQYF. CDR3 coding DNA: TGTGCCTGGTCCTCCCCTGGACAGGCGGGGTGGGAGCAGTACTTC.

The J gene is TRBJ2-3, the V gene TRBV2; TRBD1 matches at 8 bases. Germline CDR1 SNHLY, CDR2 FYNNEI. This CDR3 contains 15 residues. The trim removed 5 bases at V and 3 bases at J, leaving 7 bases unmatched. CDR3 protein: CASSPQGASTDTQYF. The CDR3 DNA reads TGTGCCAGCAGTCCCCAGGGGGCGAGTACAGATACGCAGTATTTT.

As DNA, the CDR3 is TGTGCCATCAGTGAGTCTGGGGGCTTGTCCGGGGAGCTGTTTTTT. Protein: CAISESGGLSGELFF. The chain uses TRBV10-3 and TRBJ2-2, with D maybe TRBD1 (6 bases). Germline CDR1 and CDR2: ENHRY and SYGVKD. The CDR3 runs 15 residues. V lost 0 bases and J 6 bases, leaving 11 bases between the germline ends.

This clone was detected once. The chain joins TRBV28 to TRBJ2-3, with D perhaps TRBD2 (6 bases). The V end lost 5 bases, the J end lost 14 bases, and 20 bases lay between the germline ends. Germline-derived CDR1 and CDR2 are MDHEN and SYDVKM. CDR3 length: 13 residues. This CDR3 reads CASSGGRPMVPYF. CDR3 DNA: TGTGCCAGCAGTGGGGGGAGGCCTATGGTGCCGTATTTT. Using reference TRBV28 and TRBJ2-3 for the parts outside the CDR3, the full variable domain is DVKVTQSSRYLVKRTGEKVFLECVQDMDHENMFWYRQDPGLGLRLIYFSYDVKMKEKGDIPEGYSVSREKKERFSLILESASTNQTSMYLCASSGGRPMVPYFGPGTRLTVL.

The chain joins TRBV5-1 to TRBJ1-3; 8 nucleotides align to TRBD1. Germline CDR1 and CDR2: SGHRS and YFSETQ. This CDR3 is 14 amino acids long. V was pared by 5 bases and J by 4 bases, with 5 bases of the junction left unmatched. The CDR3 DNA follows: TGCGCCAGCAGTTGGGGACAGGAGGGAAACACCATATATTTT. Translation: CASSWGQEGNTIYF. Together with reference TRBV5-1 and TRBJ1-3, the CDR3 gives the full variable domain: KAGVTQTPRYLIKTRGQQVTLSCSPISGHRSVSWYQQTPGQGLQFLFEYFSETQRNKGNFPGRFSGRQFSNSRSEMNVSTLELGDSALYLCASSWGQEGNTIYFGEGSWLTVV.

The V gene is TRBV2, the J gene TRBJ1-2; no reliable D call. Germline lookup yields CDR1 SNHLY and CDR2 FYNNEI. Trimming stripped 7 bases from V and 5 bases from J, with 11 bases between. This CDR3 spans 12 amino acids. As DNA, the CDR3 is TGTGCCAGCATCGAAGGAGGGTATGGCTACACCTTC. Residues: CASIEGGYGYTF. The entire variable domain, with the rest obtained from reference TRBV2 and TRBJ1-2, is as follows: EPEVTQTPSHQVTQMGQEVILRCVPISNHLYFYWYRQILGQKVEFLVSFYNNEISEKSEIFDDQFSVERPDGSNFTLKIRSTKLEDSAMYFCASIEGGYGYTFGSGTRLTVV.

The chain carries TRBV5-6 and TRBJ1-4, with D possibly matching TRBD1 (6 bases). Trimming shortened V by 1 base and J by 8 bases, and 12 bases separated the two germline ends. In germline, CDR1 is SGHDT, CDR2 YYEEEE. The CDR3 has 14 amino acids. Here the CDR3 reads CASSLSGVGEKLFF. The CDR3 DNA follows: TGTGCCAGCAGCTTGTCAGGGGTTGGGGAAAAACTGTTTTTT.